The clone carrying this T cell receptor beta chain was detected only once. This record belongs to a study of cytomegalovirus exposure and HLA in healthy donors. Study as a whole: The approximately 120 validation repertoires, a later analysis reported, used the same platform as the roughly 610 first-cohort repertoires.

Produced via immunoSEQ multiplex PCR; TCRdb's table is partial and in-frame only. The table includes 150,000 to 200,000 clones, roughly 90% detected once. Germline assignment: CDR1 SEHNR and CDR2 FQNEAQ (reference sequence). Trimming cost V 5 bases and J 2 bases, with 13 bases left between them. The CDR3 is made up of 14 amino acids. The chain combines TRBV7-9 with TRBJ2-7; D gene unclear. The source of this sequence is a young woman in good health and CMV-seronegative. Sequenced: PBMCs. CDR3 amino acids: CASSPMVRAYEQYF. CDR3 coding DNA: TGTGCCAGCAGCCCGATGGTCAGAGCCTACGAGCAGTACTTC.